Following are 29 T cell receptor beta chains from one sample sequenced in a study of T cells after posttransplantation cyclophosphamide. Profiled with immunoSEQ multiplex PCR; TCRdb holds only in-frame clones, not every one. The sample is made up of about 5,700 clones, none counted only once. A marrow graft followed busulfan-fludarabine conditioning, with cyclophosphamide on days +3 and +4. The sample was PBMCs, taken after allogeneic stem cell transplant with posttransplant cyclophosphamide. The origin of the receptors is a male patient aged 60 to 75 who received an allogeneic stem cell transplant from a related donor, was CMV-positive, and had no GVHD. Some of the T cells might come from the graft donor.

This clone was detected many times. The J gene is TRBJ1-1, the V gene TRBV7-3; D is ambiguous. The V gene lost 8 bases and the J gene lost 0 bases, with 16 bases spanning the gap. The germline gives CDR1 SGHTA, CDR2 FQGTGA. This CDR3 contains 15 residues. CDR3 sequence reads: CASSLGRVLNTEAFF. CDR3 coding DNA: TGTGCCAGCTCACTAGGGAGGGTTTTGAACACTGAAGCTTTCTTT.

This sequence joins TRBV4-2 and TRBJ1-5, with D tentatively TRBD1 (5 bases). V shed 1 base and J shed 7 bases, with 5 bases lying between them. Germline V gives CDR1 LGHNA, CDR2 YNFKEQ. This CDR3 has 12 amino acids. This CDR3 is CASSQGGQPQHF. The CDR3 DNA sequence: TGTGCCAGCAGCCAAGGGGGCCAGCCCCAGCATTTT.

This clone has more than one count but fewer than ten. The genes are TRBV7-6 and TRBJ1-2, with TRBD1 matching over 8 bases. V dropped 5 bases and J dropped 6; count of bases not matched to a gene: 8. CDR3 length equals 14 residues. CDR1 and CDR2 from the germline V gene are SGHVS and FNYEAQ. The CDR3 DNA is TGTGCCAGCAGCCCAGACAGGGGCCCCCATGGCTACACCTTC. It yields the protein CASSPDRGPHGYTF.

This clone was counted a few times. The chain links TRBV28 to TRBJ1-1; D might be TRBD1 (6 bases). V was shortened by 4 bases and J by 0 bases, with 21 bases between the two germline ends. This CDR3 has 18 residues. The germline gives CDR1 MDHEN, CDR2 SYDVKM. The chain's CDR3 is CASSSTGTWGPLNTEAFF. CDR3 nucleotide sequence: TGTGCCAGCAGTTCCACCGGGACATGGGGACCTTTGAACACTGAAGCTTTCTTT.

In this sample, this clone is medium-sized. The V and J genes are TRBV2 and TRBJ2-1, with 9 bases matching TRBD2. V lost 7 bases to trimming and J lost 4 bases; unmatched junction nucleotides: 14. From germline, CDR1 is SNHLY and CDR2 FYNNEI. The CDR3 loop spans 17 amino acids. CDR3 in amino acids: CASTDEGWRGGYNEQFF. The CDR3 DNA is TGTGCCAGCACCGATGAGGGATGGCGGGGGGGATACAATGAGCAGTTCTTC.

This clone rates as large. The rearrangement links TRBV9 to TRBJ1-1, with D perhaps TRBD1 (6 bases). The CDR3 is 18 residues long. V dropped 0 bases and J dropped 5 bases, with 23 bases sitting between them. The germline V gene encodes CDR1 SGDLS and CDR2 YYNGEE. The CDR3: CASSVGGKVGGRGTEAFF. The CDR3 DNA follows: TGTGCCAGCAGCGTAGGAGGCAAGGTCGGGGGGCGAGGGACTGAAGCTTTCTTT.

This clone turned up a few times. This rearrangement joins TRBV15 to TRBJ1-5; 8 nucleotides match TRBD1. This CDR3 spans 17 amino acids. The V and J ends lost 5 bases and 0 bases, in that order; junction bases with no gene match: 9. The germline V gene encodes CDR1 LNHNV and CDR2 YYDKDF (reference sequence). Here the CDR3 reads CATSRTGILYSNQPQHF. The CDR3 DNA reads as TGTGCCACCAGCCGGACAGGGATCCTTTATAGCAATCAGCCCCAGCATTTT.

Turning to this clone: Compared with germline, one end of the junction differs, possibly owing to a read error. Here the CDR3 DNA reads TGTGCCAGCAGTCAAGCCCTGGGGGGACGGGGGGTGCCTGGCTACACCTTC. It specifies CASSQALGGRGVPGYTF. The rearrangement joins TRBV6-1 to TRBJ1-2; TRBD1 might be the D (5 bases). CDR3 length: 17 amino acids. Germline V gene data show CDR1 as MNHNS and CDR2 as SASEGT.

This clone came up many times. The J gene is TRBJ2-4, the V gene TRBV28; maybe TRBD1 (6 bases). The CDR3 spans 16 residues. Trimming left V 3 bases short and J 1 base short, with 13 bases between. CDR1 and CDR2 (germline): MDHEN, SYDVKM. The CDR3 loop is CASSFPGETAKNIQYF. CDR3 bases: TGTGCCAGCAGTTTTCCAGGGGAAACGGCCAAAAACATTCAGTACTTC.

This clone counts as medium-sized. The CDR3 bases are TGTGCCAGCAGTGAGAGCGGGACCTACAATGAGCAGTTCTTC. It translates to CASSESGTYNEQFF. The chain couples TRBV28 to TRBJ2-1; 7 bases agree with TRBD2. The germline V gene encodes CDR1 MDHEN and CDR2 SYDVKM. V lost 5 bases to trimming and J lost 2 bases; unmatched junction nucleotides: 3. This CDR3 is 14 amino acids long.

This clone came up many times. V gene TRBV7-8 combines with J gene TRBJ2-1, with 10 positions matching TRBD1. Germline V gene lookup returns CDR1 SGHVS and CDR2 FQNEAQ. Trimming at V came to 3 bases and at J to 0 bases, leaving 11 bases not matched to a gene. CDR3 length equals 19 residues. The CDR3, as DNA: TGTGCCAGCAGCTTTCCGGGGGACAGGGGAGGGGGCTCCTACAATGAGCAGTTCTTC. Translation gives CASSFPGDRGGGSYNEQFF.

In its sample, this clone was seen many times. V and J are TRBV7-6 and TRBJ1-1; D ambiguous. This CDR3 has 14 residues. The germline V gene has CDR1 SGHVS and CDR2 FNYEAQ. Trimming removed 1 base from V and 1 base from J, with 7 bases in between. The CDR3 bases are TGTGCCAGCAGCTTAGGACGGGGGAACACTGAAGCTTTCTTT. As protein: CASSLGRGNTEAFF.

This clone was counted at least ten times. J is TRBJ1-1 and V is TRBV6-5; perhaps TRBD1 as D (6 bases). Trimming stripped 2 bases from V and 4 bases from J, with 8 bases between. Germline V gene data show CDR1 as MNHEY and CDR2 as SVGAGI. This CDR3 has 13 residues. The CDR3 loop reads CASSYQGSTEAFF. CDR3 bases: TGTGCCAGCAGTTACCAGGGGTCCACTGAAGCTTTCTTT.

This clone appeared many times. J is TRBJ1-1 and V is TRBV7-2, with 8 bases lining up with TRBD1. Germline V gene lookup returns CDR1 SGHTA and CDR2 FQGNSA. Germline trimming cut 5 bases from V and 5 bases from J; bases unmatched to any gene: 7. The CDR3 is 14 residues long. As DNA, the CDR3 is TGTGCCAGCAGCAGACAGGGGAGATGGACTGAAGCTTTCTTT. This codes for CASSRQGRWTEAFF.

This clone was seen many times. The chain employs TRBV6-5 and TRBJ1-1; 10 bases map to TRBD1. The V gene's germline CDR1 is MNHEY and CDR2 SVGAGI. V lost 0 bases and J lost 6; bases outside the gene matches: 4. The CDR3 spans 15 residues. CDR3 in amino acids: CASSYSDRGIAEAFF. Written as DNA, the CDR3 is TGTGCCAGCAGTTACTCGGACAGGGGGATAGCTGAAGCTTTCTTT.

In its sample, this clone was seen a few times. The chain combines TRBV27 with TRBJ2-2, with D possibly TRBD1 on 5 matching bases. Trimming left V 4 bases short and J 1 base short, with 7 bases between. CDR1 and CDR2 from the germline V gene are MNHEY and SMNVEV (reference sequence). This CDR3 spans 14 amino acids. The CDR3 is CASSSTGNTGELFF. In nucleotides, the CDR3 is TGTGCCAGCAGTTCTACAGGGAACACCGGGGAGCTGTTTTTT.

This clone was recorded at least ten times. The chain joins TRBV4-1 to TRBJ1-1; no firm D call. Trimming took off 6 bases at V and 1 base at J, with 12 bases between the two ends. The CDR3 is made up of 14 amino acids. CDR1 is MGHRA and CDR2 is YSYEKL in the germline V gene. CDR3 sequence reads: CASRGPLKNTEAFF. CDR3 bases: TGCGCCAGCAGGGGCCCTCTCAAGAACACTGAAGCTTTCTTT.

Relative to its sample, this clone is medium-sized (0.01 to 0.1%). The chain employs TRBV27 and TRBJ1-6; no reliable D call. CDR3 length equals 15 residues. The germline V gene has CDR1 MNHEY and CDR2 SMNVEV (reference sequence). V gave up 5 bases and J gave up 0 bases, with 8 bases separating them. CDR3 nucleotides: TGTGCCAGCAGTACTAGACCCTCCTATAATTCACCCCTCCACTTT. This sequence encodes CASSTRPSYNSPLHF.

V is TRBV7-9 and J is TRBJ1-4; D is possibly TRBD1 (6 bases). From germline, CDR1 is SEHNR and CDR2 FQNEAQ (reference sequence). The CDR3 totals 15 residues. Between the trimmed V and J ends, which lost 5 bases and 4 bases, there was a span of 14 bases. The CDR3 nucleotides read TGTGCCAGCAGCCATACCGACAGGTATAATGAAAAACTGTTTTTT. It is translated as CASSHTDRYNEKLFF.

The table lists this clone with a few counts. The chain has TRBV28 and TRBJ1-5; D is perhaps TRBD1 (6 bases). Trimming removed 8 bases at V and 4 bases at J, with 15 bases between. Germline CDR1 reads MDHEN; CDR2 reads SYDVKM. The length of the CDR3 is 14 residues. DNA of the CDR3: TGTGCCAGCCGCTCAGGGGTTAGGAATCAGCCCCAGCATTTT. This translates into CASRSGVRNQPQHF. The entire variable domain, with the rest obtained from reference TRBV28 and TRBJ1-5, is as follows: DVKVTQSSRYLVKRTGEKVFLECVQDMDHENMFWYRQDPGLGLRLIYFSYDVKMKEKGDIPEGYSVSREKKERFSLILESASTNQTSMYLCASRSGVRNQPQHFGDGTRLSIL.

There are many counts of this clone. The chain has TRBV15 and TRBJ2-2; 11 nucleotides align to TRBD2. CDR3 length: 17 amino acids. In germline, CDR1 is LNHNV, CDR2 YYDKDF (reference sequence). The ends lost 3 bases at V and 7 bases at J; junction bases unmatched: 10. The CDR3 DNA reads as TGTGCCACCAGCAGGTCATTAGCGGGGGGGCCGGACGGGGAGCTGTTTTTT. This encodes CATSRSLAGGPDGELFF.

The V and J genes are TRBV5-1 and TRBJ2-3; 7 nucleotides align to TRBD1. The germline gives CDR1 SGHRS, CDR2 YFSETQ. J gave up 4 bases and V 0 bases, and 5 bases lay outside the gene matches. This CDR3 spans 15 amino acids. The CDR3 bases are TGCGCCAGCAGCTTGGTACAGGGGAAATCAGATACGCAGTATTTT. Protein product: CASSLVQGKSDTQYF.

This clone was counted only a few times. The chain is built from TRBV27 and TRBJ1-2, with D unresolved. V was shortened by 2 bases and J by 8 bases, with 15 bases between the two germline ends. CDR3 size: 14 residues. The germline V gene has CDR1 MNHEY and CDR2 SMNVEV (reference sequence). The DNA for the CDR3 is TGTGCCAGCAGTTTAGACCCGACTTATGGCGGCTACACCTTC. Amino acid sequence: CASSLDPTYGGYTF.

This clone was detected only a few times. The chain combines TRBV13 with TRBJ1-6; the D is unclear. V was clipped by 2 bases and J by 4 bases, with 12 bases between them. The CDR3 is 16 residues long. CDR1 is PRHDT, CDR2 FYEKMQ, per germline (reference sequence). The CDR3 coding sequence is TGTGCCAGCAGCTTAATGGGTCGAGGATATAATTCACCCCTCCACTTT. As protein: CASSLMGRGYNSPLHF.

In its sample, this clone was seen many times. The chain uses TRBV7-2 and TRBJ2-7; 8 bases are shared with TRBD1. CDR1 and CDR2 from the germline V gene are SGHTA and FQGNSA. V lost 5 bases and J lost 1; bases outside the gene matches: 4. This CDR3 has 14 residues. The CDR3 DNA reads TGTGCCAGCAGCGTTGGGACAGGTTCCTACGAGCAGTACTTC. Encoded protein: CASSVGTGSYEQYF.

This clone was detected many times. The CDR3 is CSTFSGQTEAFF. The CDR3 DNA reads as TGCAGCACATTCTCTGGACAAACTGAAGCTTTCTTT. J is TRBJ1-1 and V is TRBV29-1; possible D gene TRBD1, 5 bases. The ends were cut back, 8 bases at V and 5 bases at J, with 15 bases in the middle. The germline V gene has CDR1 SQVTM and CDR2 ANQGSEA. There are 12 residues in the CDR3.

This clone was seen a handful of times. Here the CDR3 DNA reads TGTGCCAGTATTAGAGCGGGGGCCCAAGAGACCCAGTACTTC. This codes for CASIRAGAQETQYF. The rearrangement joins TRBV28 to TRBJ2-5; 8 bases fit TRBD2. Trimming removed 9 bases from V and 1 base from J; junction bases left unmatched: 7. Per germline, CDR1 MDHEN and CDR2 SYDVKM. CDR3 length: 14 residues.

The V and J genes are TRBV1 and TRBJ2-5; whether TRBD2, the table's D call, matches the DNA was not checked. TRBV1 constitutes a pseudogene. CDR3 length equals 14 residues. The CDR3 loop reads CTSSQWTSGETQYF. CDR3 bases: TGCACCAGCAGCCAATGGACTAGCGGAGAGACCCAGTACTTC.

This clone occurred a few times. CDR3 sequence (DNA): TGTGCCTGGACTGTAGGGGGGGCATTCGATACGCAGTATTTT. Encoded protein: CAWTVGGAFDTQYF. The chain couples TRBV30 to TRBJ2-3; tentatively, D is TRBD2 (7 bases). CDR1 is GTSNPN, CDR2 SVGIG, per germline (reference sequence). This CDR3 is 14 amino acids long. Trimming removed 4 bases from V and 6 bases from J, with 17 bases in between.